This paragraph covers one T cell receptor (beta chain) sequence. Its antigen remains unidentified. This entry is derived from a study of shared clonotypes between healthy human individuals. The length of the CDR3 is 16 residues. The germline gives CDR1 MNHEY, CDR2 SVGAGI. The V end was cut by 4 bases, the J end by 1 base, with 13 bases between. The table came from immunoSEQ multiplex PCR; TCRdb's copy has only in-frame clones and leaves some out. The sample contains around 700,000 clones, around 67% of which appear only once. Broader study findings: Rarefaction revealed incomplete sorted-subset sequencing despite large depth. Across subsets, estimated richness was generally greater for naive than for memory populations. Clonotype sharing among donors was expected to depend on sequencing depth.

The source material was memory CD4+ T cells sorted from blood. Subset described: CD45RA-negative fraction. The chain carries TRBV6-5 and TRBJ2-2; D might be TRBD1 (6 bases). The TCR was taken from a woman in her thirties in good health. The CDR3 here is CASSSMGQLNTGELFF. The CDR3 nucleotides are TGTGCCAGCAGTTCTATGGGACAACTGAACACCGGGGAGCTGTTTTTT.